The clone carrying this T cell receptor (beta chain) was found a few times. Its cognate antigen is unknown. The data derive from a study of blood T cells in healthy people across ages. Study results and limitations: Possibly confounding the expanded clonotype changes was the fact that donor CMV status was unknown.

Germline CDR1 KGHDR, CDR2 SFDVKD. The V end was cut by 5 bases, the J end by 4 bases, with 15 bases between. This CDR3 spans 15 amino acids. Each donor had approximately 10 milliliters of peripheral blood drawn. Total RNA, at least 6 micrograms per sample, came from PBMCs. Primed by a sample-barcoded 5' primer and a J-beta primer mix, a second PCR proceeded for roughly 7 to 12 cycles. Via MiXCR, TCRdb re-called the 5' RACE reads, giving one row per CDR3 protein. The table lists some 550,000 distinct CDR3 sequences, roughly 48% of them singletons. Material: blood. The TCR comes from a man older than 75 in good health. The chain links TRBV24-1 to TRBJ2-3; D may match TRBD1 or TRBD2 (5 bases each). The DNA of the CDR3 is TGTGCCACCAGTGCCCGGGGACGGGGCGCAGATACGCAGTATTTT. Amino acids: CATSARGRGADTQYF.